Given below is one T cell receptor (beta chain) in context. The sample comes from a study of blood T cell repertoires in COVID-19. Using immunoSEQ multiplex PCR, the repertoire was profiled, and TCRdb retains in-frame clones only, with some absent. The repertoire consists of over 80,000 clones, with around nine tenths occurring once and the leading ten covering approximately 1.3%. The CDR3 contains 14 residues. The germline CDR1 and CDR2 sequences are MNHEY and SMNVEV (reference sequence). The V gene lost 10 bases and the J gene lost 0 bases, with 15 bases spanning the gap. This sequence joins TRBV27 and TRBJ1-2; D gene unclear. The sequenced sample consisted of peripheral blood. The clonotype comes from a man older than 75 with active or convalescent COVID-19. CDR3 sequence reads: CATAREGANYGYTF. CDR3 sequence (DNA): TGTGCCACCGCGCGAGAGGGAGCTAACTATGGCTACACCTTC.